This T cell receptor (beta chain) was captured in a study of early T cells in non-severe SARS-CoV-2 infection. TCRdb itself ran the 5' RACE reads through MiXCR, one entry per CDR3 protein. The data show 83,000 or so distinct CDR3 sequences, over 9.5% seen once. This CDR3 spans 15 amino acids. V lost 0 bases and J lost 2, with 11 bases in between. Germline CDR1 is LGHNA and CDR2 is YNFKEQ. This chain connects TRBV4-2 to TRBJ2-7; D ambiguous. The clonotype was recovered from an adult who was a healthcare worker with PCR-confirmed SARS-CoV-2 infection or an uninfected control (not recorded which). The starting material was whole blood, obtained at baseline. The CDR3 bases are TGTGCCAGCAGCCAAGATTGGGTAGGAACCTACGAGCAGTACTTC. It is translated as CASSQDWVGTYEQYF.